These 9 T cell receptor beta chains were all obtained from the same sample, sequenced in a study of beta chain features in type 1 diabetes. Findings and limits, study-wide: Significant though moderate, a shortening of TCRB CDR3s appeared in all four CD4+ subsets of Type 1 diabetes patients.

Which antigens these TCRs recognize remains unknown. Every isolated RNA sample was fully reverse transcribed, so sequencing captured expressed TCRB transcripts. Generated by immunoSEQ multiplex PCR, the TCRdb table keeps only in-frame clones and is missing some. The table shows about 180,000 clones, with approximately 7.8% occurring only once. The sequenced material came from central memory CD4+ T cells from blood. These receptors were collected from a woman in her forties with type 1 diabetes.

The chain employs TRBV1 and TRBJ2-7; the tabulated D call, TRBD1, remains unverified against the DNA. TRBV1 is flagged as a pseudogene. The CDR3 runs 15 residues. CDR3 in amino acids: CTSSVRDRIYYEQYF. Here the CDR3 DNA reads TGCACCAGCAGCGTCCGGGACAGGATCTACTACGAGCAGTACTTC.

Of note for this clone: The junction shows a germline mismatch at one end, possibly a read error. The chain recombines TRBV7-7 with TRBJ2-1; TRBD1 matches 10 bases. The germline gives CDR1 SSHAT, CDR2 FNYEAQ (reference sequence). This CDR3 has 14 residues. CDR3 protein: CASSAGTGDNEQFF. CDR3 DNA sequence: TGTGCTAGCAGCGCCGGGACAGGGGACAATGAGCAGTTCTTC.

A single count supports this clone. The chain links TRBV6-4 to TRBJ2-1; 8 nucleotides agree with TRBD2. The ends lost 0 bases at V and 8 bases at J; junction bases unmatched: 6. Germline V lookup: CDR1 MRHNA, CDR2 SNTAGT. The CDR3 has 15 amino acids. DNA for the CDR3: TGTGCCAGCAGTGACTCGAGGACTAGCTCCCATGAGCAGTTCTTC. It is translated as CASSDSRTSSHEQFF.

This clone appeared a few times. The germline gene is not matched at one end of the junction; a read error may be the cause. This chain uses TRBV7-7 with TRBJ2-7, with TRBD1 identical over 12 bases. The CDR3 runs to 13 residues. The V gene's germline CDR1 is SSHAT and CDR2 FNYEAQ (reference sequence). The CDR3 is CASSWDRGREQYF. CDR3 nucleotides: TGTGCTAGCAGCTGGGACAGGGGGCGGGAGCAGTACTTC.

This clone was seen a few times. The gene calls are TRBV4-2 and TRBJ2-2; 10 positions match TRBD2. The CDR3 runs 17 residues. J lost 4 bases, V lost 4 bases, and 9 bases had no gene match. The V gene's germline CDR1 is LGHNA and CDR2 YNFKEQ. The CDR3 loop is CASSPNPSGRATGELFF. The CDR3 bases are TGTGCCAGCAGCCCCAACCCGAGCGGGAGGGCCACCGGGGAGCTGTTTTTT.

This chain uses TRBV2 with TRBJ1-5; D is possibly TRBD1 (6 bases). The V gene lost 4 bases and the J gene lost 12 bases, with 10 bases spanning the gap. The CDR3 runs 11 residues. Germline V gene data show CDR1 as SNHLY and CDR2 as FYNNEI. The CDR3 nucleotides read TGTGCCAGCAGTGGGACAGTTCGCCAGCATTTT. Translation gives CASSGTVRQHF.

The gene calls are TRBV4-3 and TRBJ2-5; the match to TRBD2 covers 11 bases. The germline V gene encodes CDR1 LGHNA and CDR2 YSLEER. The CDR3 runs 15 residues. V shed 3 bases and J 5 bases; nucleotides not matched to a gene: 5. CDR3 loop: CASSQLAGGRETQYF. DNA for the CDR3: TGCGCCAGCAGCCAGCTAGCGGGGGGCCGGGAGACCCAGTACTTC.

There are a few counts of this clone. The chain recombines TRBV15 with TRBJ2-1, with D possibly TRBD1 on 5 matching bases. V was shortened by 1 base and J by 6 bases, with 10 bases between the two germline ends. Germline V gene lookup returns CDR1 LNHNV and CDR2 YYDKDF (reference sequence). This CDR3 spans 14 amino acids. The DNA for the CDR3 is TGTGCCACCAGCAGAGGCCAGGGTGGCAATGAGCAGTTCTTC. Residues: CATSRGQGGNEQFF. Full variable domain (outside the CDR3, taken from reference TRBV15 and TRBJ2-1): DAMVIQNPRYQVTQFGKPVTLSCSQTLNHNVMYWYQQKSSQAPKLLFHYYDKDFNNEADTPDNFQSRRPNTSFCFLDIRSPGLGDTAMYLCATSRGQGGNEQFFGPGTRLTVL.

This clone occurred a few times. DNA of the CDR3: TGTGCCAGCAGCCAAAGGCCCCCTAGGGGGCTGGGGTATGGCTACACCTTC. It is translated as CASSQRPPRGLGYGYTF. This sequence joins TRBV27 and TRBJ1-2; 7 bases fit TRBD1. The CDR3 consists of 17 residues. V was pared by 6 bases and J by 5 bases, with 18 bases of the junction left unmatched. From germline, CDR1 is MNHEY and CDR2 SMNVEV (reference sequence).